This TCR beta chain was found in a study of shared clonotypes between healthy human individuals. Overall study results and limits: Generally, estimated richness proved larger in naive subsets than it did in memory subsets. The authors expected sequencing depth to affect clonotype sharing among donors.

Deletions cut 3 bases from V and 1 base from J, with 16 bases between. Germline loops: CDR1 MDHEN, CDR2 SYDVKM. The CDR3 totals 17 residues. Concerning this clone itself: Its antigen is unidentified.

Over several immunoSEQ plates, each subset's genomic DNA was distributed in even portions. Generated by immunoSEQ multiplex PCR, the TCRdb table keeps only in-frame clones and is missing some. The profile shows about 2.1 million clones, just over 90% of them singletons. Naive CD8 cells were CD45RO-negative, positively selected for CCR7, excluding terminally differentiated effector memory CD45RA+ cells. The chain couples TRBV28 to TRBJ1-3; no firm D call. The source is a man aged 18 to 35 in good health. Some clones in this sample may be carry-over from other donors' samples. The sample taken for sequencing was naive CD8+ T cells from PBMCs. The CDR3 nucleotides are TGTGCCAGCAGTTTTCTGGTCGGGAGCGAGTCTGGAAACACCATATATTTT. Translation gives CASSFLVGSESGNTIYF.